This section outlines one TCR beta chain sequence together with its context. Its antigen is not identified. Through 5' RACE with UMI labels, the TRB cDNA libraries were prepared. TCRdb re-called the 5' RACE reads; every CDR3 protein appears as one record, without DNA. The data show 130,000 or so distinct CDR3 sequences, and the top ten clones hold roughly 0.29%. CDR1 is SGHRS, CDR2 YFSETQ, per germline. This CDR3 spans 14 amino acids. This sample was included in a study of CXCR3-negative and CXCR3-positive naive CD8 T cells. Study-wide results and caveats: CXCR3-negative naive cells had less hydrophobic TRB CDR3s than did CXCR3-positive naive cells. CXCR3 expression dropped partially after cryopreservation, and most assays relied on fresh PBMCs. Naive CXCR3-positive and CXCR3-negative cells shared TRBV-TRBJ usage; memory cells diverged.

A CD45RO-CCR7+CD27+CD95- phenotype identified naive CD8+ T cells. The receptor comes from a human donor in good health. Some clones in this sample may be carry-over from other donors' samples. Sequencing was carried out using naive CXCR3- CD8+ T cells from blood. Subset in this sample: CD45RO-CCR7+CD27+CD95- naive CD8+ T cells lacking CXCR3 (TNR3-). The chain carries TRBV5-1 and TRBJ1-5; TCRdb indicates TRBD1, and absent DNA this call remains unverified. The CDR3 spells CASSLGAGDQPQHF.